What follows are 17 T cell receptor beta chains derived from one specimen sequenced in a study of cytomegalovirus exposure and HLA in healthy donors (dated by TCRdb to about 2017). Libraries were made using the immunoSEQ multiplex PCR assay. A mixture of 60 forward primers for TCR Vbeta segments and 13 reverse primers for TCR Jbeta segments was used in the multiplex PCR. In TCRdb, the immuneACCESS table is reduced to in-frame sequences with V and J assigned. These tables do not hold every clone; where another copy was compared, an unresolved V gene accounts for under half, and the others remain unexplained. This sample is represented by fewer than 250,000 clones; roughly 82% of them were singletons. The biggest ten clones account for about 6.4% of the sample. Input material: PBMCs. These receptors were collected from a man aged 35 to 55 in good health and CMV-seropositive.

The chain joins TRBV7-6 to TRBJ2-2, with TRBD2 identical over 8 bases. This CDR3 is built from 16 residues. Unmatched junction bases numbered 7, after V lost 1 base and J lost 6 bases. The germline CDR1 and CDR2 sequences are SGHVS and FNYEAQ. The CDR3 region is CASSLVSGRAPGELFF. The CDR3, as DNA: TGTGCCAGCAGCTTAGTTTCCGGGAGGGCCCCCGGGGAGCTGTTTTTT.

This clone showed up just once. This sequence joins TRBV7-9 and TRBJ2-1; TRBD1 is a possible D gene (5 bases). The CDR3 is 17 amino acids. Germline V gene data show CDR1 as SEHNR and CDR2 as FQNEAQ (reference sequence). V was pared by 1 base and J by 0 bases, with 13 bases between. DNA of the CDR3: TGTGCCAGCAGCTTAGTGAGGACACTGGGCTCCTACAATGAGCAGTTCTTC. It yields the protein CASSLVRTLGSYNEQFF.

This chain uses TRBV6-5 with TRBJ1-1, with TRBD1 matching 7 bases. Germline lookup yields CDR1 MNHEY and CDR2 SVGAGI. The CDR3 spans 14 residues. The junction had 10 bases not matched to a gene; V was cut back by 5 bases and J by 7 bases. The CDR3 sequence: CASSSDRVVCEAFF. The CDR3, as DNA: TGTGCCAGCAGTAGCGACAGGGTTGTCTGTGAAGCTTTCTTT.

As concerns this clone: Other DNA sequences of this sample code for an identical CDR3. The chain links TRBV7-3 to TRBJ1-1; a possible D gene is TRBD1 (5 bases). Trimming removed 5 bases at V and 1 base at J, with 8 bases between. Germline CDR1 and CDR2: SGHTA and FQGTGA. The CDR3 is made up of 13 amino acids. The CDR3 coding sequence is TGTGCCAGCAGCCTACAGGCGAACACTGAAGCTTTCTTT. Its translation: CASSLQANTEAFF.

The CDR3 DNA is TGTGCCAGCAGCTTGTCTTCGGACAGGGTTCTGGTGGATACGCAGTATTTT. This translates into CASSLSSDRVLVDTQYF. This chain joins TRBV5-6 and TRBJ2-3; 8 bases are a match to TRBD1. CDR1 is SGHDT, CDR2 YYEEEE, per germline. V lost 1 base and J lost 6; bases outside the gene matches: 13. The CDR3 is made up of 17 amino acids.

V is TRBV7-2 and J is TRBJ1-2; unclear D gene. The V gene's germline CDR1 is SGHTA and CDR2 FQGNSA. V lost 1 base and J lost 5, with 11 bases in between. This CDR3 is 14 amino acids long. The CDR3: CASSLVVRFYGYTF. The CDR3 coding sequence is TGTGCCAGCAGCTTAGTGGTCAGATTTTATGGCTACACCTTC.

This clone occurred once. The J gene is TRBJ2-5, the V gene TRBV4-1; D not resolved. Looked up from germline, CDR1 is MGHRA and CDR2 is YSYEKL. CDR3 length equals 13 residues. V dropped 2 bases and J dropped 5 bases, with 9 bases sitting between them. The CDR3 DNA is TGCGCCAGCAGCCAAACCCCCGGGGAGACCCAGTACTTC. Translation: CASSQTPGETQYF.

A few counts support this clone. The J gene is TRBJ1-4, the V gene TRBV2; unclear D gene. CDR3 length equals 10 residues. Germline assignment: CDR1 SNHLY and CDR2 FYNNEI. V was cut by 4 bases and J by 12 bases, with 6 bases left in between. DNA of the CDR3: TGTGCCAGCAGTGCGATAGAACTGTTTTTT. Translation gives CASSAIELFF. The variable domain in full, completed from reference TRBV2 and TRBJ1-4, reads EPEVTQTPSHQVTQMGQEVILRCVPISNHLYFYWYRQILGQKVEFLVSFYNNEISEKSEIFDDQFSVERPDGSNFTLKIRSTKLEDSAMYFCASSAIELFFGSGTQLSVL.

CDR3 DNA: TGTGCCAGCAGTACGGGACAGTCAGCGAACACCGGGGAGCTGTTTTTT. Protein sequence: CASSTGQSANTGELFF. The rearrangement links TRBV6-6 to TRBJ2-2, with TRBD1 matching over 7 bases. CDR1 is MNHNY, CDR2 SVGAGI, per germline (reference sequence). The V gene end was trimmed by 5 bases and the J gene end by 0 bases; junction bases not matched to a gene: 6. This CDR3 contains 16 residues.

The CDR3 DNA sequence: TGTGCCAGCAGTTATGGGCTACCGAGGGATGAGCAGTTCTTC. Residues: CASSYGLPRDEQFF. The rearrangement joins TRBV6-6 to TRBJ2-1; tentatively, D is TRBD2 (5 bases). This CDR3 contains 14 residues. The V end lost 3 bases, the J end lost 8 bases, and 14 bases lay between the germline ends. CDR1 and CDR2 from the germline V gene are MNHNY and SVGAGI (reference sequence).

This clone showed up just a few times. The rearrangement links TRBV29-1 to TRBJ1-1, with D uncertain. The CDR3 is 12 amino acids. Germline V lookup: CDR1 SQVTM, CDR2 ANQGSEA. V was trimmed by 8 bases and J by 1 base, leaving 11 bases between them. The CDR3 loop reads CSTREGNTEAFF. The DNA for the CDR3 is TGCAGCACGCGTGAGGGGAACACTGAAGCTTTCTTT.

The J gene is TRBJ1-5, the V gene TRBV4-1; D is possibly TRBD1 (5 bases). From germline, CDR1 is MGHRA and CDR2 YSYEKL. The CDR3 loop spans 16 amino acids. V dropped 4 bases and J dropped 3 bases, with 16 bases sitting between them. The CDR3 is CASSLSGGPSNQPQHF. The CDR3 bases are TGCGCCAGCAGCCTTAGCGGGGGTCCTTCCAATCAGCCCCAGCATTTT.

The V and J genes are TRBV6-1 and TRBJ2-7, with D perhaps matching TRBD1 (5 bases). Trimming left V 2 bases short and J 3 bases short, with 11 bases between. The CDR3 runs 14 residues. Looked up from germline, CDR1 is MNHNS and CDR2 is SASEGT. CDR3 residues: CASSERGSRYEQYV. DNA for the CDR3: TGTGCCAGCAGTGAAAGGGGAAGCCGCTACGAGCAGTACGTC.

The rearrangement uses TRBV14 and TRBJ2-7; TRBD2 matches at 14 bases. Germline V gives CDR1 SGHDN, CDR2 FVKESK. The CDR3 extends over 20 amino acids. V lost 2 bases and J lost 4; bases outside the gene matches: 16. As DNA, the CDR3 is TGTGCCAGCAGCCAACGTTGGGGACTAGCGGGAGCGTTTTCGTATTACGAGCAGTACGTC. Protein product: CASSQRWGLAGAFSYYEQYV.

This chain links TRBV25-1 with TRBJ2-1, with 8 bases matching TRBD2. The CDR3 covers 15 residues. Germline V CDR1 and CDR2: MGHDK, SYGVNS. After removal of 5 bases from V and 8 bases from J, the junction contained 11 bases not matched to a gene. The DNA for the CDR3 is TGTGCCAGCAGTCTAGCGGGTAACTGGGGCGATGAGCAGTTCTTC. Its protein product is CASSLAGNWGDEQFF.

In its sample, this clone was seen a few times. The chain employs TRBV11-1 and TRBJ2-2, with 8 bases identical to TRBD1. This CDR3 has 14 amino acids. Germline V gives CDR1 SGHAT, CDR2 FQDESV (reference sequence). Unmatched junction bases numbered 4, after V lost 5 bases and J lost 5 bases. CDR3 nucleotides: TGTGCCAGCAGCGGAGACAGGGGTACCGGGGAGCTGTTTTTT. Amino acid sequence: CASSGDRGTGELFF.

Only a few counts were recorded for this clone. This chain uses TRBV7-9 with TRBJ2-5; D unclear. The CDR3 totals 15 residues. With 6 bases removed from V and 2 bases from J, the gap between germline ends came to 16 bases. Germline-derived CDR1 and CDR2 are SEHNR and FQNEAQ (reference sequence). CDR3 sequence: CASSPAPRIQETQYF. DNA for the CDR3: TGTGCCAGCAGTCCTGCCCCGAGGATTCAAGAGACCCAGTACTTC.